The clone carrying this T cell receptor beta chain was picked up a small number of times. The antigen remains undetermined. These data originate in a study of T cells after yellow fever vaccination. Study in general: SMART-Seq v4 Ultra Low Input served to prepare low-cell-number fractions. Findings and limits, study-wide: Boosting was followed by the reappearance of most primary-vaccination clones (approximately 95% CD4, 85% to 90% CD8). Sorted repertoires could include abundant contaminating clonotypes from bulk cells.

Deletions cut 3 bases from V and 5 bases from J, with 15 bases between. The CDR3 runs to 15 residues. Germline CDR1 and CDR2: SEHNR and FQNEAQ (reference sequence). UMIs were added to TCR cDNA along with a universal primer site when it was made by 5'RACE template switching. TCRdb fed the 5' RACE reads into MiXCR, producing one record per CDR3 protein. The sample has about 320,000 distinct CDR3 sequences; about 11% are singletons. Source: CD4+ T cells sorted from PBMCs, taken 45 days after the yellow fever booster vaccination. This chain joins TRBV7-9 and TRBJ2-3; possibly TRBD2 for D (7 bases). The TCR was taken from a man younger than 30 who received the YFV17D yellow fever vaccine. CDR3 DNA: TGTGCCAGCAGCTTGATGGGGGGGCCCGAAGATACGCAGTATTTT. It codes for CASSLMGGPEDTQYF.